A single sample is the source of the 31 T cell receptor beta chains below, sequenced in a study of regulatory T cells in long-lasting Graves disease (dated by TCRdb to about 2021). Receptors were amplified or captured by multiplex PCR. The sequencer was an Illumina HiSeq 4000. TCR beta libraries were built with iRepertoire HTBI primers and Arm-PCR amplification of CDR3 regions. The public reads were reanalyzed by TCRdb: fastp trimming at Q25, MiXCR alignment, in-frame beta chains only. Every entry covers one CDR3 protein and lists the most common genes and DNA from its rows. The sample yields some 250,000 distinct CDR3 sequences; 18% were counted once. The ten largest clones add up to 12% to 15% of the sample. In light of the paper, this sample's time point label describes: newly diagnosed GD, antithyroid drugs for less than 3 months. For both TCR sequencing and RNA sequencing, RNA was extracted from PBMCs using TRIzol.

These data also featured in a second study, about T cells in Graves' hyperthyroidism and ophthalmopathy.

The source was peripheral blood mononuclear cells (PBMCs), collected at new diagnosis, from a patient treated with antithyroid drugs. These receptor sequences come from a woman in her 30s with Graves disease. Donor details come from another sample of the same person, matched by shared clones.

J is TRBJ1-1 and V is TRBV7-2; 7 nucleotides line up with TRBD1. J was trimmed by 6 bases and V by 1 base; bases with no gene match: 20. The CDR3 contains 19 residues. Germline V gene data show CDR1 as SGHTA and CDR2 as FQGNSA. The DNA of the CDR3 is TGTGCCAGCAGCTTAGACCTTACAGGGGAGGTTTTATTCTACGCTGAAGCTTTCTTT. Protein product: CASSLDLTGEVLFYAEAFF. Using reference TRBV7-2 and TRBJ1-1 for the parts outside the CDR3, the full variable domain is GAGVSQSPSNKVTEKGKDVELRCDPISGHTALYWYRQSLGQGLEFLIYFQGNSAPDKSGLPSDRFSAERTGGSVSTLTIQRTQQEDSAVYLCASSLDLTGEVLFYAEAFFGQGTRLTVV.

This clonotype was seen at least ten times. The gene calls are TRBV29-1 and TRBJ2-3; 10 positions match TRBD1. The CDR3 covers 14 residues. CDR1 SQVTM and CDR2 ANQGSEA come from the germline V gene. V trimming: 1 base; J trimming: 4 bases; junction bases outside the gene matches: 2. This CDR3 reads CSVEGQGAPDTQYF. CDR3 nucleotides: TGCAGCGTTGAAGGACAGGGGGCTCCAGATACGCAGTATTTT.

This clonotype has a handful of counts. Given a much more abundant clone one base away, this may be a read error. The conserved final phenylalanine or tryptophan is absent from the CDR3, which likely points to a read error. This CDR3 reads CASSPREGGDIQYL. For the CDR3, the DNA is TGTGCCAGCTCACCACGGGAGGGTGGAGACATTCAGTACCTC. This rearrangement joins TRBV18 to TRBJ2-4; 7 bases are shared with TRBD2. The germline V gene has CDR1 KGHSH and CDR2 LQKENI. The J segment lost 8 bases and the V segment lost 1 base, leaving 5 bases of the junction unmatched. The CDR3 consists of 14 residues.

This clonotype was counted many times. The CDR3 reads CATDQWNTEAFF. The DNA of the CDR3 is TGTGCCACCGATCAATGGAACACTGAAGCTTTCTTT. V and J are TRBV24-1 and TRBJ1-1, with unresolved D. Between the trimmed V and J ends, which lost 9 bases and 1 base, there was a span of 8 bases. Germline CDR1 and CDR2: KGHDR and SFDVKD. The CDR3 totals 12 residues.

This clonotype was counted a few times. The V call is TRBV9, the J call TRBJ1-3; 9 positions match TRBD1. Germline-derived CDR1 and CDR2 are SGDLS and YYNGEE. J lost 5 bases, V lost 3 bases, and 12 bases had no gene match. The CDR3 has 17 amino acids. CDR3 loop: CASSAGTGSLVRNTIYF. CDR3 nucleotide sequence: TGTGCCAGCAGCGCAGGGACAGGGTCTTTAGTGCGAAACACCATATATTTT.

This clonotype was counted at least ten times. The rearrangement uses TRBV6-1 and TRBJ1-2; perhaps TRBD1 as D (5 bases). Germline loops: CDR1 MNHNS, CDR2 SASEGT. V was cut by 7 bases and J by 8 bases, with 11 bases left in between. The CDR3 has 11 amino acids. CDR3 in DNA: TGTGCCAGCACCCGCGGGGGAGGCTACACCTTC. It encodes CASTRGGGYTF.

There are many counts of this clonotype. The genes are TRBV12-5 and TRBJ2-3, with 14 bases that match TRBD2. The ends lost 4 bases at V and 1 base at J; junction bases unmatched: 1. Germline lookup yields CDR1 LGHNT and CDR2 FRNRAP. The CDR3 is 16 residues long. For the CDR3, the DNA is TGTGCTAGTGGTTCGGGACTAGCGGGGGGCACAGATACGCAGTATTTT. Translated, it gives CASGSGLAGGTDTQYF.

The V and J genes are TRBV20-1 and TRBJ2-7; TRBD2 matches at 8 bases. The CDR3 sequence is 13 residues long. Germline CDR1 and CDR2: DFQATT and SNEGSKA (reference sequence). V shed 3 bases, J shed 4 bases, and the junction held 5 bases outside the gene matches. CDR3 in DNA: TGCAGTGCTAGCGGGGGGGCGACGTACGAGCAGTACTTC. It codes for CSASGGATYEQYF.

This clonotype was observed a few times. J is TRBJ1-1 and V is TRBV9; D gene unclear. V was clipped by 2 bases and J by 5 bases, with 16 bases between them. Germline assignment: CDR1 SGDLS and CDR2 YYNGEE. The CDR3 runs 15 residues. CDR3 DNA: TGTGCCAGCAGCGTTACGGACGGTGTGGGGACTGAAGCTTTCTTT. It is translated as CASSVTDGVGTEAFF.

This clonotype was seen many times. This CDR3 is CSVEVTQGRVYNEQFF. CDR3 coding DNA: TGCAGCGTTGAAGTCACGCAGGGGAGGGTCTACAATGAGCAGTTCTTC. The V gene is TRBV29-1, the J gene TRBJ2-1, with D maybe TRBD2 (7 bases). This CDR3 contains 16 residues. Per germline, CDR1 SQVTM and CDR2 ANQGSEA. The V end lost 1 base, the J end lost 3 bases, and 16 bases lay between the germline ends.

In its sample, this clonotype was seen many times. This chain joins TRBV7-9 and TRBJ1-6; 12 positions match TRBD1. The CDR3 runs to 15 residues. CDR1 is SEHNR and CDR2 is FQNEAQ in the germline V gene (reference sequence). V dropped 1 base and J dropped 10; count of bases not matched to a gene: 2. CDR3 DNA: TGTGCCAGCAGCTTAGATGGGACAGGGGGCTCACCCCTCCACTTT. Its translation: CASSLDGTGGSPLHF. The variable domain in full, completed from reference TRBV7-9 and TRBJ1-6, reads DTGVSQNPRHKITKRGQNVTFRCDPISEHNRLYWYRQTLGQGPEFLTYFQNEAQLEKSRLLSDRFSAERPKGSFSTLEIQRTEQGDSAMYLCASSLDGTGGSPLHFGNGTRLTVT.

This clonotype appeared many times. The CDR3 DNA is TGTGCCATCAGTGTTAACGGAATCTACGAGCAGTACTTC. This gives the protein CAISVNGIYEQYF. The chain has TRBV10-3 and TRBJ2-7, with D unresolved. The germline V gene encodes CDR1 ENHRY and CDR2 SYGVKD. The CDR3 extends over 13 amino acids. V was shortened by 4 bases and J by 3 bases, with 10 bases between the two germline ends.

V usage is TRBV18 and J usage is TRBJ1-2, with 7 bases aligning to TRBD1. From germline, CDR1 is KGHSH and CDR2 LQKENI. The CDR3 sequence is 14 residues long. Losses at the gene ends were 3 bases for V and 3 bases for J; bases not matched to a gene: 4. The CDR3 region is CASSPGQDDYGYTF. The CDR3 coding sequence is TGTGCCAGCTCACCCGGACAGGACGACTATGGCTACACCTTC. The full variable domain, rest sourced from reference TRBV18 and TRBJ1-2, is NAGVMQNPRHLVRRRGQEARLRCSPMKGHSHVYWYRQLPEEGLKFMVYLQKENIIDESGMPKERFSAEFPKEGPSILRIQQVVRGDSAAYFCASSPGQDDYGYTFGSGTRLTVV.

The genes are TRBV7-2 and TRBJ2-3; 11 nucleotides agree with TRBD2. CDR1 is SGHTA and CDR2 is FQGNSA in the germline V gene. This CDR3 is built from 15 residues. The V and J ends lost 3 bases and 5 bases, in that order; junction bases with no gene match: 4. CDR3 sequence: CASSFSGGAVDTQYF. The CDR3 DNA sequence: TGTGCCAGCAGCTTTAGCGGGGGGGCCGTAGATACGCAGTATTTT.

This CDR3 is CASSREGTGAGGWTGELFF. The CDR3 DNA reads as TGTGCCAGCAGCCGTGAGGGGACAGGGGCGGGAGGATGGACCGGGGAGCTGTTTTTT. The rearrangement joins TRBV5-4 to TRBJ2-2, with 10 bases matching TRBD1. Germline trimming cut 4 bases from V and 5 bases from J; bases unmatched to any gene: 17. The CDR3 sequence is 19 residues long. From germline, CDR1 is SGHNT and CDR2 YYREEE (reference sequence).

This clonotype was observed a few times. This rearrangement joins TRBV6-1 to TRBJ1-6, with D maybe TRBD1 (6 bases). The CDR3 extends over 18 amino acids. Trimming shortened V by 2 bases and J by 9 bases, and 23 bases separated the two germline ends. Germline V CDR1 and CDR2: MNHNS, SASEGT. CDR3 DNA: TGTGCCAGCAGTGAAACCCGGGTCGGTGGGGGGCGAGGTTCACCCCTCCACTTT. It is translated as CASSETRVGGGRGSPLHF.

This clonotype occurred many times. The chain joins TRBV7-6 to TRBJ2-3; 8 nucleotides line up with TRBD1. Trimming cost V 0 bases and J 3 bases; bases outside gene matches: 5. The CDR3 consists of 16 residues. Per the germline V gene, CDR1 is SGHVS and CDR2 is FNYEAQ. CDR3 sequence reads: CASSLARGTGTDTQYF. The CDR3 bases are TGTGCCAGCAGCTTAGCGCGAGGGACAGGTACAGATACGCAGTATTTT.

This clonotype was observed many times. This chain links TRBV12-3 or TRBV12-4 with TRBJ1-3, with D maybe TRBD1 (5 bases). V lost 11 bases to trimming and J lost 0 bases, with 14 bases between them. The CDR3 has 14 amino acids. The CDR3 loop is CAGKEGNSGNTIYF. For the CDR3, the DNA is TGTGCCGGCAAGGAGGGGAACTCTGGAAACACCATATATTTT.

This clonotype came up many times. This rearrangement joins TRBV3-1 to TRBJ1-2; unclear D gene. V lost 4 bases and J 4 bases, leaving 10 bases between the germline ends. The CDR3 extends over 13 amino acids. Germline CDR1 is LGHDT and CDR2 is YNNKEL (reference sequence). CDR3 DNA: TGTGCCAGCAGCCTTGGCCGCACCTATGGCTACACCTTC. It encodes CASSLGRTYGYTF.

This clonotype showed up many times. The chain uses TRBV27 and TRBJ2-1, with 15 bases aligning to TRBD2. This CDR3 is built from 15 residues. Trimming cost V 5 bases and J 9 bases; bases outside gene matches: 5. Germline-derived CDR1 and CDR2 are MNHEY and SMNVEV (reference sequence). CDR3 protein: CASSPGTSGGREQFF. In DNA form, the CDR3 reads TGTGCCAGCAGTCCCGGGACTAGCGGGGGGCGTGAGCAGTTCTTC.

This chain joins TRBV27 and TRBJ2-7, with a possible D match to TRBD2 (5 bases). The V and J ends lost 6 bases and 7 bases respectively, with 13 bases between them. From germline, CDR1 is MNHEY and CDR2 SMNVEV (reference sequence). The CDR3 covers 12 residues. CDR3 DNA sequence: TGTGCCAGCAGCAACGGACTGGCAGAGCAGTACTTC. Translating it yields CASSNGLAEQYF.

In its sample, this clonotype was seen many times. The genes are TRBV12-3 or TRBV12-4 and TRBJ1-5; 9 positions match TRBD1. This CDR3 contains 15 residues. The J segment lost 6 bases and the V segment lost 3 bases, leaving 6 bases of the junction unmatched. CDR3 amino acids: CASSFTGQGTQPQHF. CDR3 DNA: TGTGCCAGCAGTTTCACGGGACAGGGAACTCAGCCCCAGCATTTT.

This clonotype was detected many times. The rearrangement uses TRBV18 and TRBJ1-6; 7 nucleotides match TRBD1. The CDR3 extends over 15 amino acids. Trimming at V came to 3 bases and at J to 6 bases, leaving 5 bases not matched to a gene. Germline lookup yields CDR1 KGHSH and CDR2 LQKENI. The CDR3 nucleotides are TGTGCCAGCTCACCCAGGGGGGAGCCTAATTCACCCCTCCACTTT. It translates to CASSPRGEPNSPLHF. The full variable domain, with the rest looked up from reference TRBV18 and TRBJ1-6, is NAGVMQNPRHLVRRRGQEARLRCSPMKGHSHVYWYRQLPEEGLKFMVYLQKENIIDESGMPKERFSAEFPKEGPSILRIQQVVRGDSAAYFCASSPRGEPNSPLHFGNGTRLTVT.

There are many counts of this clonotype. V and J are TRBV7-8 and TRBJ1-1; D not certain. V was clipped by 4 bases and J by 1 base, with 13 bases between them. Germline CDR1 and CDR2: SGHVS and FQNEAQ. CDR3 size: 15 residues. In DNA form, the CDR3 reads TGTGCCAGCAGCTCCGTTCGGCAGAGGAACACTGAAGCTTTCTTT. This translates into CASSSVRQRNTEAFF.

This clonotype showed up many times. V and J are TRBV12-3 or TRBV12-4 and TRBJ2-2, with 7 positions matching TRBD2. The junction had 12 bases not matched to a gene; V was cut back by 2 bases and J by 3 bases. This CDR3 is 18 amino acids long. For the CDR3, the DNA is TGTGCCAGCAGTTTAAAATGGGGGGGGTCGATCTACACCGGGGAGCTGTTTTTT. Translated: CASSLKWGGSIYTGELFF.

This clonotype showed up just a few times. V is TRBV20-1 and J is TRBJ2-3; no definite D call. The CDR3 has 13 amino acids. Germline lookup yields CDR1 DFQATT and CDR2 SNEGSKA (reference sequence). V shed 2 bases and J shed 3 bases, with 9 bases lying between them. This CDR3 reads CSARPDGTDTQYF. The DNA of the CDR3 is TGCAGTGCTAGACCCGACGGAACAGATACGCAGTATTTT.

The chain carries TRBV28 and TRBJ1-1; D gene ambiguous. Germline V gene lookup returns CDR1 MDHEN and CDR2 SYDVKM. CDR3 length: 15 amino acids. V lost 3 bases, J lost 5 bases, and 16 bases lay in between. The CDR3 DNA sequence: TGTGCCAGCAGTTTTGGCGGGGTATCGAGGACTGAAGCTTTCTTT. This encodes CASSFGGVSRTEAFF.

This sequence joins TRBV2 and TRBJ2-7; maybe TRBD2 (7 bases). The CDR3 covers 14 residues. The V and J ends lost 4 bases and 6 bases respectively, with 16 bases between them. Germline V CDR1 and CDR2: SNHLY, FYNNEI. CDR3 region: CASSVPQGRGEQYF. As DNA, the CDR3 is TGTGCCAGCAGTGTTCCCCAGGGGAGGGGCGAGCAGTACTTC.

This clonotype came up many times. The chain couples TRBV13 to TRBJ2-3, with 12 bases that match TRBD2. This CDR3 spans 17 amino acids. With V trimmed by 2 bases and J by 4 bases, 7 bases remained unmatched. In germline, CDR1 is PRHDT, CDR2 FYEKMQ (reference sequence). DNA of the CDR3: TGTGCCAGCAGCTTACCTCGGCTAGCGGGGGGGCCAGATACGCAGTATTTT. Its protein product is CASSLPRLAGGPDTQYF.

The genes are TRBV5-1 and TRBJ2-1, with a tentative D call TRBD2 (6 bases). Germline lookup yields CDR1 SGHRS and CDR2 YFSETQ. CDR3 length equals 14 residues. The V and J ends lost 5 bases and 10 bases respectively, with 19 bases between them. CDR3 in amino acids: CASSSSGTALEQFF. The CDR3 DNA reads as TGCGCCAGCAGTAGCTCCGGGACTGCACTAGAGCAGTTCTTC.

This chain connects TRBV2 to TRBJ2-3; the D is unclear. The CDR3 has 13 amino acids. CDR1 SNHLY and CDR2 FYNNEI come from the germline V gene. Trimming left V 1 base short and J 5 bases short, with 7 bases between. The CDR3 loop is CASSEGLGDTQYF. For the CDR3, the DNA is TGTGCCAGCAGTGAAGGGCTAGGAGATACGCAGTATTTT.